The 21 T cell receptor beta chains reported below all come from one sample, sequenced in a study of T-cell memory formation after mild COVID-19. TCRdb re-analysed the 5' RACE reads in MiXCR, keeping a single row per CDR3 protein. The sample holds a few hundred thousand distinct CDR3 sequences; 7.5% to 9.5% are singletons and the top ten take roughly 22%. Sequencing used PBMCs or a T cell subset sorted from them (not recorded which). These receptors came from a young man who had mild COVID-19 (a few samples of this study predate the infection). Cell type and time point are not known.

This clonotype was detected a few times. The V call is TRBV3-1, the J call TRBJ1-1, with no clear D. V lost 0 bases to trimming and J lost 2 bases, with 7 bases between them. The CDR3 sequence is 14 residues long. The V gene's germline CDR1 is LGHDT and CDR2 YNNKEL (reference sequence). CDR3 loop: CASSQEQTNTEAFF. DNA for the CDR3: TGTGCCAGCAGCCAAGAACAGACAAACACTGAAGCTTTCTTT. The full variable domain, completed using reference TRBV3-1 and TRBJ1-1, is DTAVSQTPKYLVTQMGNDKSIKCEQNLGHDTMYWYKQDSKKFLKIMFSYNNKELIINETVPNRFSPKSPDKAHLNLHINSLELGDSAVYFCASSQEQTNTEAFFGQGTRLTVV.

The table lists this clonotype with many counts. This chain joins TRBV5-1 and TRBJ2-7; tentatively, D is TRBD2 (7 bases). This CDR3 has 14 amino acids. From germline, CDR1 is SGHRS and CDR2 YFSETQ. Trimming stripped 2 bases from V and 3 bases from J, with 12 bases between. The CDR3 DNA follows: TGCGCCAGCAGCTTCCGGGGAGGGGGCTACGAGCAGTACTTC. This sequence encodes CASSFRGGGYEQYF.

A remark on this clonotype: One end of the junction does not line up with germline, which may come from a read error. The CDR3, as DNA: TGTGCCACCAGTGACTCTAGCGGGGCGACCGAGGAGCTGTTTTTT. Translating it yields CATSDSSGATEELFF. This rearrangement joins TRBV24-1 to TRBJ2-2; 9 nucleotides match TRBD2. The germline V gene encodes CDR1 KGHDR and CDR2 SFDVKD. The CDR3 is 15 residues long.

The chain joins TRBV12-3 or TRBV12-4 to TRBJ1-4; no clear D gene. Trimming removed 6 bases at V and 4 bases at J, with 9 bases between. The CDR3 totals 13 residues. CDR3 amino acids: CASRPGHNEKLFF. The CDR3, as DNA: TGTGCCAGCAGGCCGGGCCATAATGAAAAACTGTTTTTT.

This clonotype has just a few counts. This chain connects TRBV6-5 to TRBJ2-3; tentatively, D is TRBD2 (6 bases). Trimming stripped 3 bases from V and 0 bases from J, with 10 bases between. Germline loops: CDR1 MNHEY, CDR2 SVGAGI. The CDR3 covers 15 residues. CDR3 protein: CASSYLGGSTDTQYF. As DNA, the CDR3 is TGTGCCAGCAGTTATTTGGGGGGAAGCACAGATACGCAGTATTTT.

A few counts support this clonotype. This chain connects TRBV5-1 to TRBJ1-2; D remains ambiguous. The CDR3 runs to 13 residues. The V end lost 2 bases, the J end lost 6 bases, and 11 bases lay between the germline ends. Germline CDR1 SGHRS, CDR2 YFSETQ. The CDR3 DNA reads TGCGCCAGCAGCTTAGTAAAGGGAAATGGCTACACCTTC. This sequence encodes CASSLVKGNGYTF.

The chain is built from TRBV10-3 and TRBJ2-3; 8 nucleotides line up with TRBD2. V dropped 3 bases and J dropped 7; count of bases not matched to a gene: 9. CDR1 is ENHRY and CDR2 is SYGVKD in the germline V gene. This CDR3 spans 15 amino acids. Here the CDR3 reads CAISEERGPTYTQYF. In DNA form, the CDR3 reads TGTGCCATCAGTGAAGAGCGGGGGCCTACGTATACGCAGTATTTT.

This chain joins TRBV13 and TRBJ1-6, with D unclear. Per germline, CDR1 PRHDT and CDR2 FYEKMQ (reference sequence). The CDR3 has 15 residues. Trimming stripped 1 base from V and 8 bases from J, with 12 bases between. Here the CDR3 reads CASSLETGGDSPLHF. For the CDR3, the DNA is TGTGCCAGCAGCTTAGAGACCGGCGGGGATTCACCCCTCCACTTT.

This rearrangement joins TRBV5-4 to TRBJ1-1; 8 bases line up with TRBD1. The germline V gene has CDR1 SGHNT and CDR2 YYREEE (reference sequence). V trimming: 3 bases; J trimming: 11 bases; junction bases outside the gene matches: 12. The CDR3 length is 14 residues. CDR3: CASSYPGGRGGAFF. In DNA, the CDR3 is TGTGCCAGCAGCTACCCAGGGGGCCGGGGTGGGGCTTTCTTT.

The V gene is TRBV20-1, the J gene TRBJ1-1, with D hard to call. This CDR3 is 14 amino acids long. CDR1 and CDR2 (germline): DFQATT, SNEGSKA (reference sequence). The germline V and J ends were trimmed by 5 bases and 4 bases, with 17 bases remaining between them. In DNA form, the CDR3 reads TGCAGTGCTTTCCACCCGGCGGGGATCACTGAAGCTTTCTTT. Protein product: CSAFHPAGITEAFF.

There are many counts of this clonotype. The chain's CDR3 is CASSLEGYTDTQYF. Here the CDR3 DNA reads TGTGCCAGCAGCTTAGAAGGGTACACAGATACGCAGTATTTT. This chain joins TRBV7-2 and TRBJ2-3, with no clear D. Germline V gene data show CDR1 as SGHTA and CDR2 as FQGNSA. V shed 1 base and J shed 2 bases, with 7 bases lying between them. The length of the CDR3 is 14 residues.

This clonotype was counted between two and nine times. The chain links TRBV4-3 to TRBJ2-2, with D perhaps matching TRBD1 (5 bases). The CDR3 spans 16 residues. V lost 1 base and J 1 base, leaving 10 bases between the germline ends. Germline CDR1 reads LGHNA; CDR2 reads YSLEER. CDR3 in amino acids: CASSQGVGVNTGELFF. CDR3 DNA: TGCGCCAGCAGCCAAGGTGTAGGGGTGAACACCGGGGAGCTGTTTTTT.

This chain connects TRBV5-6 to TRBJ1-3, with 8 positions matching TRBD1. The V gene end was trimmed by 7 bases and the J gene end by 4 bases; junction bases not matched to a gene: 4. The CDR3 is 13 amino acids. Looked up from germline, CDR1 is SGHDT and CDR2 is YYEEEE. CDR3 region: CASAGQGGNTIYF. The CDR3 coding sequence is TGTGCCAGCGCCGGACAGGGCGGAAACACCATATATTTT.

This clonotype appeared many times. The gene calls are TRBV4-3 and TRBJ1-1; D is unclear. The CDR3 runs to 10 residues. Deletions cut 10 bases from V and 1 base from J, with 4 bases between. From germline, CDR1 is LGHNA and CDR2 YSLEER. The CDR3 nucleotides read TGCGCCACATGGAACACTGAAGCTTTCTTT. Amino acid sequence: CATWNTEAFF.

The sample holds a few counts of this clonotype. This rearrangement joins TRBV7-9 to TRBJ1-6; D gene unclear. V was shortened by 4 bases and J by 4 bases, with 11 bases between the two germline ends. Germline V CDR1 and CDR2: SEHNR, FQNEAQ (reference sequence). The CDR3 extends over 15 amino acids. The CDR3 DNA sequence: TGTGCCAGCAGCTCCGCTAGACGGTATAATTCACCCCTCCACTTT. Its protein product is CASSSARRYNSPLHF.

This clonotype was counted a few times. This chain connects TRBV9 to TRBJ2-3, with TRBD1 matching over 8 bases. Germline lookup yields CDR1 SGDLS and CDR2 YYNGEE. The CDR3 runs to 14 residues. The trim removed 4 bases at V and 4 bases at J, leaving 5 bases unmatched. CDR3: CASSNGQGADTQYF. DNA for the CDR3: TGTGCCAGCAGCAACGGACAGGGCGCAGATACGCAGTATTTT.

The chain joins TRBV9 to TRBJ2-1, with 8 positions matching TRBD1. Germline V gene lookup returns CDR1 SGDLS and CDR2 YYNGEE. The CDR3 length is 15 residues. Unmatched junction bases numbered 11, after V lost 3 bases and J lost 9 bases. This CDR3 is CASSALQGARGEQFF. The CDR3 nucleotides read TGTGCCAGCAGCGCCCTTCAGGGGGCGCGCGGTGAGCAGTTCTTC.

This chain joins TRBV12-3 or TRBV12-4 and TRBJ1-4; D uncertain. CDR3 size: 13 residues. V lost 1 base, J lost 7 bases, and 7 bases lay in between. The CDR3 loop reads CASSLGQLEKLFF. CDR3 DNA: TGTGCCAGCAGTTTAGGACAACTTGAAAAACTGTTTTTT.

This clonotype was detected only a few times. This rearrangement joins TRBV20-1 to TRBJ2-3; D perhaps matches TRBD1 (6 bases). Germline V gives CDR1 DFQATT, CDR2 SNEGSKA (reference sequence). The CDR3 loop spans 12 amino acids. CDR3: CTDRSGADTQYF. Here the CDR3 DNA reads TGCACCGACAGGTCCGGGGCAGATACGCAGTATTTT.

The chain is built from TRBV11-1 and TRBJ2-1; D gene unclear. Germline CDR1 SGHAT, CDR2 FQDESV (reference sequence). V was pared by 2 bases and J by 10 bases, with 12 bases between. This CDR3 region has 13 residues. In DNA, the CDR3 is TGTGCCAGCAGCTTAAATACGGTCTACGAGCAGTTCTTC. This encodes CASSLNTVYEQFF.

CDR3 sequence: CASSLGAGRDGSEAFF. The CDR3 DNA reads as TGCGCCAGCAGCTTGGGGGCCGGACGGGACGGGTCTGAAGCTTTCTTT. The chain joins TRBV5-1 to TRBJ1-1; D may be TRBD1 (5 bases). This CDR3 contains 16 residues. Trimming removed 0 bases from V and 6 bases from J, with 18 bases in between. Germline CDR1 SGHRS, CDR2 YFSETQ. Full variable domain (rest looked up from reference TRBV5-1 and TRBJ1-1): KAGVTQTPRYLIKTRGQQVTLSCSPISGHRSVSWYQQTPGQGLQFLFEYFSETQRNKGNFPGRFSGRQFSNSRSEMNVSTLELGDSALYLCASSLGAGRDGSEAFFGQGTRLTVV.